This entry is about one T cell receptor (beta chain). This record belongs to a study of blood T cell repertoires in COVID-19. V dropped 7 bases and J dropped 11 bases, with 14 bases sitting between them. Germline assignment: CDR1 MDHEN and CDR2 SYDVKM. There are 11 residues in the CDR3. Per the original methods: Quantification of nucleated cells was approximated via reference gene primer amplification. The repertoire was sequenced with immunoSEQ multiplex PCR; TCRdb's copy has only in-frame clones and lacks some. For V, J and clone size, that table is used; D and trimming come from the DNA. Altogether 30,000 to 35,000 clones are present, around 84% being singletons, with the ten largest covering about 14%.

The genes are TRBV28 and TRBJ1-1; no firm D call. Sequenced input: peripheral blood. This receptor was identified in a human donor with acute or convalescent COVID-19. The donor label of this sample is uncertain. CDR3 in DNA: TGTGCCAGCATAGGTAGCCGTCGGGCTTTCTTT. It translates to CASIGSRRAFF.